This T cell receptor beta chain was identified in a study of blood T cell repertoires in COVID-19. Looking at the study overall: Specimens from acute and convalescent COVID-19 originated in the United States, Italy and Spain. PBMCs, B-cell-depleted T cells, or T cells were the source of the cDNA or gDNA that made up the material.

This clone is classed as medium-sized. Measured with immunoSEQ multiplex PCR; TCRdb has only the in-frame clones, and not every one. The sample consists of about 150,000 clones, 76% of them appearing once. The CDR3 loop spans 17 amino acids. Germline assignment: CDR1 MNHEY and CDR2 SVGEGT. V shed 0 bases and J 2 bases; nucleotides not matched to a gene: 5. This chain joins TRBV6-2 or TRBV6-3 and TRBJ2-5; 11 bases fit TRBD2. The sequence derives from a woman older than 75 with acute or convalescent COVID-19. Sequenced sample: peripheral blood. The CDR3 DNA sequence: TGTGCCAGCAGTTACTCGATTACTAGCGGGGGACAAGAGACCCAGTACTTC. Translating it yields CASSYSITSGGQETQYF.